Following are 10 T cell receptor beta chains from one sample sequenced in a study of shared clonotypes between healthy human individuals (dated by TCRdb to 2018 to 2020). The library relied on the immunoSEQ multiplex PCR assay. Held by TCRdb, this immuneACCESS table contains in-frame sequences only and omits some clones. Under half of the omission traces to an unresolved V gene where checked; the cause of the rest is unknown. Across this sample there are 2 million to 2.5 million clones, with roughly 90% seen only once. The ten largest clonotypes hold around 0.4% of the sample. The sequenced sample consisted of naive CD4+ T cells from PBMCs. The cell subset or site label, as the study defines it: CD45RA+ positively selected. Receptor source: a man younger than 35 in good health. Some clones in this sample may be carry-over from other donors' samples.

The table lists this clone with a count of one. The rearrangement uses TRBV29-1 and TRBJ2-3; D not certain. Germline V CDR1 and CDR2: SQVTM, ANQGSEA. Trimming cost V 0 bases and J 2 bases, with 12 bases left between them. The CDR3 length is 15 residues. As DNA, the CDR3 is TGCAGCGTTGAAGATGGTCTGATATACACAGATACGCAGTATTTT. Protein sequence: CSVEDGLIYTDTQYF.

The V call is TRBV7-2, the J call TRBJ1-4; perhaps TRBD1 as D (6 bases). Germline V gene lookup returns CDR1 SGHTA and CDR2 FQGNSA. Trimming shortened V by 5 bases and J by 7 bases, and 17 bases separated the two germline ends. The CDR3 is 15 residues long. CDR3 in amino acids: CASSESRGAFEKLFF. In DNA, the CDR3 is TGTGCCAGCAGCGAATCTAGGGGGGCATTTGAAAAACTGTTTTTT.

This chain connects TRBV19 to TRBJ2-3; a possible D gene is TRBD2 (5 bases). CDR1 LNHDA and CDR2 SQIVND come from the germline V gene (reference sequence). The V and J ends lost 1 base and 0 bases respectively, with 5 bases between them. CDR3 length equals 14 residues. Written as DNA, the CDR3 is TGTGCCAGTAGTATAGCGGGGAGCACAGATACGCAGTATTTT. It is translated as CASSIAGSTDTQYF.

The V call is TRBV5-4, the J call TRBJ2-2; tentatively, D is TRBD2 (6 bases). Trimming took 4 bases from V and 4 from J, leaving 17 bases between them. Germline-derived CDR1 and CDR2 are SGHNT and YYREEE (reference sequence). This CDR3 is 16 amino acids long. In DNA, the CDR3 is TGTGCCAGCAGCCCGGGGGTCGGGGTGGCCACCGGGGAGCTGTTTTTT. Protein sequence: CASSPGVGVATGELFF.

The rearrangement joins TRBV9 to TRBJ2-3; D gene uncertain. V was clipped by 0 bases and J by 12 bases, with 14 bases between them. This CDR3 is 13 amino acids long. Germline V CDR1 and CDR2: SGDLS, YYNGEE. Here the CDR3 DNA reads TGTGCCAGCAGCGTAGCAAGGACGTCGCGCCAGTATTTT. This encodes CASSVARTSRQYF.

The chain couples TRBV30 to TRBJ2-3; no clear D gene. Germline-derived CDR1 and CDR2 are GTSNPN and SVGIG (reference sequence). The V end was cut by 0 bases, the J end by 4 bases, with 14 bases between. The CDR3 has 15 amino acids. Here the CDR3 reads CAWSVDSSQADTQYF. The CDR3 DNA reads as TGTGCCTGGAGTGTAGATAGCTCCCAAGCAGATACGCAGTATTTT.

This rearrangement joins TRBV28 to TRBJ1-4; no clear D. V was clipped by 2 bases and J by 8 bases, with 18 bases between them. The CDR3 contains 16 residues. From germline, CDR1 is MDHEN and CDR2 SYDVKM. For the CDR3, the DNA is TGTGCCAGCAGTTTAATCCGGGTAGGAGAAGGGGAAAAACTGTTTTTT. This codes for CASSLIRVGEGEKLFF. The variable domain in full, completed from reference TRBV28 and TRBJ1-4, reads DVKVTQSSRYLVKRTGEKVFLECVQDMDHENMFWYRQDPGLGLRLIYFSYDVKMKEKGDIPEGYSVSREKKERFSLILESASTNQTSMYLCASSLIRVGEGEKLFFGSGTQLSVL.

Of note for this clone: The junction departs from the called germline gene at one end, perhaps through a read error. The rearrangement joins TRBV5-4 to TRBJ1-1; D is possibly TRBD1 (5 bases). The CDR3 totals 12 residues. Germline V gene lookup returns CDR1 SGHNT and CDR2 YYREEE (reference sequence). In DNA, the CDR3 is TGCCGATTAGGGGCCATGAACACTGAAGCTTTCTTT. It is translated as CRLGAMNTEAFF. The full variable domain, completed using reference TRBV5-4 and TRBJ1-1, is ETGVTQSPTHLIKTRGQQVTLRCSSQSGHNTVSWYQQALGQGPQFIFQYYREEENGRGNFPPRFSGLQFPNYSSELNVNALELDDSALYLCRLGAMNTEAFFGQGTRLTVV.

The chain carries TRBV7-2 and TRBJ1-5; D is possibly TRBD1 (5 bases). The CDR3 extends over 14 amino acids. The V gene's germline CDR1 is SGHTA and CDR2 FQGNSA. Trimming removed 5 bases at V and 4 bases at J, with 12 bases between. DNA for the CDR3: TGTGCCAGCAGCGCGGGACCTTTTAATCAGCCCCAGCATTTT. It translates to CASSAGPFNQPQHF.

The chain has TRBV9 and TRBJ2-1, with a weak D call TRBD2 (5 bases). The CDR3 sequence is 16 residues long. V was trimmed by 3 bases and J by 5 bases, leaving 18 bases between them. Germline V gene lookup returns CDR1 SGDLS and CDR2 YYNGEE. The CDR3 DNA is TGTGCCAGCAGCGCCGAGCCCCTACTAGGGAACAATGAGCAGTTCTTC. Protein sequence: CASSAEPLLGNNEQFF.